This T cell receptor beta chain stems from a study of T cell responses to AZD1222 COVID-19 vaccine (dated by TCRdb to about 2021). Concerning the study at large: Because spike-specific TCR depth and breadth did not differ between the two schedules, AZD1222 recipients who got a second dose at roughly 4 weeks were pooled with those who got a second dose at roughly 12 weeks. Enrollment into the trials was organized by age into subgroups of 18-55, 56-69 and 70-plus years, and those subgroups contained about 150, 27 and 61 TCR-sequenced participants, respectively. TCR sequencing was performed for roughly 240 trial participants, of whom some 200 were given two doses of AZD1222 and some 26 were given two doses of MenACWY control vaccine.

In the paper's terms, the time point label means: baseline before first vaccination. Vaccinee samples were obtained from the UK trials COV001 and COV002, which included a single-blind randomized controlled phase 2/3 trial of AZD1222 (ChAdOx1 nCoV-19) in healthy adults. For TCRbeta chain sequencing, PBMC samples were collected from trial participants at day 0 and at day 28 after the second dose. The CDR3 regions of human TCRbeta chains were analyzed by immunosequencing. In the authors' own workflow: TCRs in the repertoires were matched against a reference library of SARS-CoV-2-specific TCRs that had been generated with the MIRA antigen-specificity platform. Breadth was defined as the fraction of unique TCRs that were SARS-CoV-2-associated. Depth was defined as the fraction of total T cells that were SARS-CoV-2-associated. Using the MIRA data, each spike-specific TCR was mapped to the spike region that the TCR reacts to and placed in a CD4 or CD8 class. Log10-transformed breadth and depth values were compared by one-way ANOVA with Sidak's multiple comparisons tests. Sourced from immuneACCESS, this table was stored by TCRdb with only in-frame sequences that have V and J called. A share of the clones is absent; for the studies checked, an unresolved V gene accounts for under half, and the remainder has no known explanation. Clonal size and the V and J genes are those of that table, whereas D and trimming came from the DNA. The sample has roughly 120,000 clones on record, about 90% of them singletons. The ten top clones hold more than 4.5% of the sample.

Overall study results and their limits: Conclusions about previously exposed vaccinees are limited because only five or six AZD1222 recipients were SARS-CoV-2 seropositive at baseline. Most participants were white British and females outnumbered males, and the authors suggested that clonal diversity may have been underestimated. The whole spike protein was spanned by vaccine-associated CD4 TCRs, and dominant responses were seen in regions 160-218 and 743-854. The 56-69-year group was small, and its depth increase did not reach significance, likely because of low power. Reportedly, close to half of the unique spike-specific TCRs recognized epitopes lying outside the regions that are mutated in the B.1.351 and B.1.1.7 variants. Because no samples from the day 14 peak response were available, repertoires could be characterized only after the peak T cell response. After two AZD1222 doses, both the breadth and the depth of spike-specific TCRs were significantly higher than at day 0 and than in MenACWY recipients.

This clone was recorded a few times. Its antigen is still unknown. The sample holds no much larger clone one base away, and base qualities are not on file. CDR1 and CDR2 are drawn from the germline V gene (reference sequence): SEHNR, FQNEAQ. The trim is 0 bases for V and 8 bases for J, with a gap of 19 bases between the germline ends. There are 16 amino acids in the CDR3, from cysteine to phenylalanine inclusive. The sequence is cut down to CDR3 DNA, 48 bases in frame from base 1. The TCR comes from an adult in good health. The rearranged chain carries TRBV7-9 and TRBJ1-2, with the D gene not clear enough to name. Sequenced material: peripheral blood, taken on day 0 of AZD1222 vaccination. This receptor carries the CDR3 CASSLASGASPRGYTF. The DNA is as follows: TGTGCCAGCAGCTTAGCGAGTGGTGCCTCCCCAAGGGGCTACACCTTC.